This passage covers 32 T cell receptor beta chains from one sample sequenced in a study of T cells in localized non-small cell lung cancer. Sequencing was performed with immunoSEQ multiplex PCR; in TCRdb, only in-frame clones are kept and a portion is missing. This sample has roughly 3,000 clones, with around 18% found just once. The source was lung tumor tissue, collected before any cancer treatment. The origin of the receptors is a man between 40 and 70 years old with stage I lung adenocarcinoma.

The chain couples TRBV19 to TRBJ1-3, with TRBD1 as a possible D gene (6 bases). CDR1 and CDR2 (germline): LNHDA, SQIVND (reference sequence). The CDR3 consists of 13 residues. The V gene lost 9 bases and the J gene lost 2 bases, with 11 bases spanning the gap. The chain's CDR3 is CASQEGAGNTIYF. CDR3 nucleotides: TGTGCCAGCCAGGAGGGGGCTGGAAACACCATATATTTT. Drawing the rest from reference TRBV19 and TRBJ1-3, the complete variable domain is DGGITQSPKYLFRKEGQNVTLSCEQNLNHDAMYWYRQDPGQGLRLIYYSQIVNDFQKGDIAEGYSVSREKKESFPLTVTSAQKNPTAFYLCASQEGAGNTIYFGEGSWLTVV.

This clone is medium-sized (0.01 to 0.1%). CDR3 bases: TGTGCCAGCAGCCTCTCCGGCCCAACCGGGGAGCTGTTTTTT. It translates to CASSLSGPTGELFF. This chain connects TRBV9 to TRBJ2-2; the D is unclear. CDR3 length equals 14 residues. Germline V gene lookup returns CDR1 SGDLS and CDR2 YYNGEE. The V end lost 4 bases, the J end lost 5 bases, and 12 bases lay between the germline ends.

V is TRBV9 and J is TRBJ2-2; 8 bases fit TRBD2. After removal of 0 bases from V and 6 bases from J, the junction contained 4 bases not matched to a gene. There are 15 residues in the CDR3. CDR1 is SGDLS and CDR2 is YYNGEE in the germline V gene. CDR3 protein: CASSVGTSWAGELFF. Here the CDR3 DNA reads TGTGCCAGCAGCGTAGGGACTAGCTGGGCCGGGGAGCTGTTTTTT. Variable domain in full (rest from reference TRBV9 and TRBJ2-2): DSGVTQTPKHLITATGQRVTLRCSPRSGDLSVYWYQQSLDQGLQFLIQYYNGEERAKGNILERFSAQQFPDLHSELNLSSLELGDSALYFCASSVGTSWAGELFFGEGSRLTVL.

This clone was seen more than once but under ten times. DNA for the CDR3: TGTGCCAGCAGTCTACAGGGGACGATTGGGTCACCCCTCCACTTT. Its protein is CASSLQGTIGSPLHF. This chain uses TRBV6-8 with TRBJ1-6, with TRBD1 matching over 7 bases. The J segment lost 10 bases and the V segment lost 5 bases, leaving 11 bases of the junction unmatched. Germline values: CDR1 MNHGY, CDR2 SAAAGT. The CDR3 runs 15 residues.

V is TRBV19 and J is TRBJ1-5; D is ambiguous. V lost 6 bases and J lost 1, with 25 bases in between. The CDR3 extends over 19 amino acids. Germline loops: CDR1 LNHDA, CDR2 SQIVND (reference sequence). CDR3 sequence: CASRAQHAGTWASNQPQHF. CDR3 coding DNA: TGTGCCAGTAGAGCCCAGCATGCAGGTACTTGGGCGAGCAATCAGCCCCAGCATTTT.

The CDR3 loop reads CASSLDSGGYNEQFF. CDR3 DNA sequence: TGTGCCAGCAGCTTAGATAGCGGGGGCTACAATGAGCAGTTCTTC. The gene calls are TRBV11-3 and TRBJ2-1; TRBD2 matches 9 bases. Germline lookup yields CDR1 SGHNT and CDR2 YENEEA. The trim removed 0 bases at V and 3 bases at J, leaving 0 bases unmatched. The CDR3 totals 15 residues.

There are a few counts of this clone. The chain has TRBV6-8 and TRBJ1-3, with D perhaps TRBD1 (5 bases). This CDR3 spans 13 amino acids. The germline V and J ends were trimmed by 2 bases and 11 bases, with 13 bases remaining between them. Germline lookup yields CDR1 MNHGY and CDR2 SAAAGT. CDR3: CASSYGAGFAIYF. The DNA for the CDR3 is TGTGCCAGCAGTTACGGGGCAGGGTTCGCCATATATTTT.

The rearrangement links TRBV28 to TRBJ1-2; 9 bases align to TRBD1. V was pared by 4 bases and J by 7 bases, with 10 bases of the junction left unmatched. The germline V gene has CDR1 MDHEN and CDR2 SYDVKM. The CDR3 runs 15 residues. Here the CDR3 DNA reads TGTGCCAGCAGTTCGGGACAGGGACAGTGGCGTGGCTACACCTTC. Translated: CASSSGQGQWRGYTF.

Only a few counts were recorded for this clone. The chain employs TRBV11-3 and TRBJ1-6, with D possibly matching TRBD1 (6 bases). CDR1 and CDR2 from the germline V gene are SGHNT and YENEEA. CDR3 size: 17 residues. Trimming left V 3 bases short and J 6 bases short, with 18 bases between. The CDR3: CASSFGGGNSINSPLHF. CDR3 in DNA: TGTGCCAGCAGCTTTGGAGGGGGGAACTCAATTAATTCACCCCTCCACTTT.

CDR3 residues: CASTDRRAGYEQYF. The CDR3 nucleotides read TGTGCCAGCACCGATAGAAGGGCTGGCTACGAGCAGTACTTC. V usage is TRBV11-3 and J usage is TRBJ2-7, with D unresolved. Germline V CDR1 and CDR2: SGHNT, YENEEA. CDR3 length: 14 residues. With 7 bases removed from V and 3 bases from J, the gap between germline ends came to 16 bases.

The chain uses TRBV10-3 and TRBJ2-3; no clear D. The ends were cut back, 0 bases at V and 6 bases at J, with 10 bases in the middle. The CDR3 totals 14 residues. Germline V CDR1 and CDR2: ENHRY, SYGVKD. In nucleotides, the CDR3 is TGTGCCATCAGTGAGTCGAGTAGTGCGGATACGCAGTATTTT. Encoded protein: CAISESSSADTQYF.

The chain is built from TRBV19 and TRBJ1-5; possible D gene TRBD1, 5 bases. Per the germline V gene, CDR1 is LNHDA and CDR2 is SQIVND (reference sequence). V was pared by 5 bases and J by 0 bases, with 11 bases between. The CDR3 has 15 residues. CDR3 in amino acids: CASSLGDYSNQPQHF. The CDR3 DNA is TGTGCCAGTAGTTTAGGGGATTATAGCAATCAGCCCCAGCATTTT.

This clone was counted at least ten times. The chain carries TRBV7-2 and TRBJ2-5, with D unresolved. Germline values: CDR1 SGHTA, CDR2 FQGNSA. The ends were cut back, 0 bases at V and 5 bases at J, with 7 bases in the middle. The CDR3 length is 13 residues. The CDR3 loop is CASSLAGWETQYF. In DNA, the CDR3 is TGTGCCAGCAGCTTAGCAGGGTGGGAGACCCAGTACTTC.

This clone has just a few counts. The V gene is TRBV6-8, the J gene TRBJ2-1, with TRBD2 matching 7 bases. The germline V gene has CDR1 MNHGY and CDR2 SAAAGT. The CDR3 extends over 15 amino acids. V dropped 8 bases and J dropped 3; count of bases not matched to a gene: 10. The DNA for the CDR3 is TGTGCCAGCGGGGGAACGGGGGGAGACTACAATGAGCAGTTCTTC. This codes for CASGGTGGDYNEQFF.

V and J are TRBV25-1 and TRBJ1-2; D uncertain. CDR1 and CDR2 from the germline V gene are MGHDK and SYGVNS. V was trimmed by 2 bases and J by 4 bases, leaving 5 bases between them. CDR3 length equals 12 residues. CDR3: CASSEVSYGYTF. The CDR3 DNA follows: TGTGCCAGCAGTGAAGTCAGCTATGGCTACACCTTC.

The genes are TRBV11-3 and TRBJ2-3, with 10 bases aligning to TRBD2. This CDR3 region has 16 residues. The V and J ends lost 0 bases and 7 bases, in that order; junction bases with no gene match: 7. The germline V gene encodes CDR1 SGHNT and CDR2 YENEEA. CDR3 sequence reads: CASSLDPSGGSNTQYF. CDR3 coding DNA: TGTGCCAGCAGCTTAGATCCTAGCGGGGGATCGAATACGCAGTATTTT.

The rearrangement uses TRBV28 and TRBJ2-5, with D possibly being TRBD1 (6 bases). This CDR3 comprises 14 residues. V lost 6 bases to trimming and J lost 4 bases, with 15 bases between them. In germline, CDR1 is MDHEN, CDR2 SYDVKM. The chain's CDR3 is CASSFPEQGETQYF. CDR3 coding DNA: TGTGCCAGCAGCTTCCCGGAACAGGGAGAGACCCAGTACTTC.

This chain uses TRBV30 with TRBJ1-1; D not certain. CDR1 and CDR2 (germline): GTSNPN, SVGIG (reference sequence). The CDR3 has 13 amino acids. V was pared by 0 bases and J by 3 bases, with 8 bases between. CDR3 in amino acids: CAWSVTWDTEAFF. Written as DNA, the CDR3 is TGTGCCTGGAGTGTAACTTGGGACACTGAAGCTTTCTTT.

This clone was counted a few times. V usage is TRBV6-8 and J usage is TRBJ1-2; TRBD1 might be the D (6 bases). The V end was cut by 4 bases, the J end by 7 bases, with 22 bases between. The CDR3 spans 16 residues. Germline V gives CDR1 MNHGY, CDR2 SAAAGT. As DNA, the CDR3 is TGTGCCAGCAGTTCTCTCGCGGGGGCAGGGAAAACTGGCTACACCTTC. Its protein product is CASSSLAGAGKTGYTF.

The gene calls are TRBV18 and TRBJ2-1; 9 bases line up with TRBD2. Losses at the gene ends were 6 bases for V and 6 bases for J; bases not matched to a gene: 12. In germline, CDR1 is KGHSH, CDR2 LQKENI. The CDR3 sequence is 16 residues long. The CDR3 sequence is CASSPSGSGGPNEQFF. In DNA form, the CDR3 reads TGTGCCAGCTCTCCCTCTGGTAGCGGGGGACCCAATGAGCAGTTCTTC.

This clone was counted only a few times. This sequence joins TRBV28 and TRBJ2-7, with D hard to call. V lost 6 bases to trimming and J lost 0 bases, with 12 bases between them. The CDR3 extends over 14 amino acids. The germline CDR1 and CDR2 sequences are MDHEN and SYDVKM. The CDR3 DNA follows: TGTGCCAGCAGCCCCGCAACCTCCTCCTACGAGCAGTACGTC. Residues: CASSPATSSYEQYV.

This clone was counted once. The chain combines TRBV12-5 with TRBJ2-7, with D uncertain. The CDR3 is 12 amino acids. Trimming removed 5 bases at V and 5 bases at J, with 10 bases between. The germline V gene has CDR1 LGHNT and CDR2 FRNRAP. The CDR3 sequence is CASGIDRHEQYF. The CDR3 DNA reads as TGTGCTAGTGGTATCGACCGCCACGAGCAGTACTTC.

The rearrangement uses TRBV30 and TRBJ1-2, with a possible D match to TRBD1 (5 bases). The CDR3 is 15 amino acids. The germline CDR1 and CDR2 sequences are GTSNPN and SVGIG (reference sequence). Trimming stripped 0 bases from V and 5 bases from J, with 16 bases between. The CDR3 sequence is CAWSVRDRVPYGYTF. The CDR3 nucleotides are TGTGCCTGGAGTGTACGGGACCGCGTCCCGTATGGCTACACCTTC.

This clone is medium-sized in the sample. The CDR3 reads CASAPGQGVLSSGNTIYF. CDR3 coding DNA: TGTGCCAGCGCCCCAGGACAGGGGGTTTTGAGCTCTGGAAACACCATATATTTT. The chain combines TRBV11-3 with TRBJ1-3; 10 nucleotides align to TRBD1. The germline CDR1 and CDR2 sequences are SGHNT and YENEEA. The CDR3 covers 18 residues. V shed 8 bases and J 0 bases; nucleotides not matched to a gene: 13. Full variable domain (remainder filled in from reference TRBV11-3 and TRBJ1-3): EAGVVQSPRYKIIEKKQPVAFWCNPISGHNTLYWYLQNLGQGPELLIRYENEEAVDDSQLPKDRFSAERLKGVDSTLKIQPAELGDSAVYLCASAPGQGVLSSGNTIYFGEGSWLTVV.

This clone was detected only a few times. The chain combines TRBV10-2 with TRBJ1-1, with 8 bases identical to TRBD1. Looked up from germline, CDR1 is WSHSY and CDR2 is SAAADI. V trimming: 5 bases; J trimming: 1 base; junction bases outside the gene matches: 6. The CDR3 is made up of 15 amino acids. The CDR3 loop reads CASSSTGTGNTEAFF. CDR3 nucleotide sequence: TGCGCCAGCAGTAGCACCGGGACAGGGAACACTGAAGCTTTCTTT.

The chain uses TRBV6-8 and TRBJ2-2; 9 positions agree with TRBD2. Germline V gene lookup returns CDR1 MNHGY and CDR2 SAAAGT. Trimming took 7 bases from V and 3 from J; bases not matched to a gene: 6. The length of the CDR3 is 15 residues. The CDR3 DNA is TGTGCCAGCATGTTAGCGGGGGCTTACACCGGGGAGCTGTTTTTT. Translated, it gives CASMLAGAYTGELFF.

This sequence joins TRBV29-1 and TRBJ1-2, with D possibly matching TRBD1 (5 bases). CDR1 SQVTM and CDR2 ANQGSEA come from the germline V gene. Trimming stripped 5 bases from V and 4 bases from J, with 11 bases between. The CDR3 runs to 12 residues. The CDR3, as DNA: TGCAGCGTTACCACAGGAGTCTATGGCTACACCTTC. It specifies CSVTTGVYGYTF.

This clone is medium-sized. The chain recombines TRBV11-3 with TRBJ2-7; D is perhaps TRBD1 (5 bases). Trimming stripped 4 bases from V and 2 bases from J, with 15 bases between. The germline CDR1 and CDR2 sequences are SGHNT and YENEEA. The CDR3 is made up of 15 amino acids. The CDR3 is CASSSEAGLTYEQYV. The CDR3 nucleotides are TGTGCCAGCAGCTCGGAAGCAGGGCTAACCTACGAGCAGTACGTC.

The chain couples TRBV6-8 to TRBJ2-7; D possibly corresponds to TRBD2 (6 bases). V was pared by 4 bases and J by 0 bases, with 13 bases between. The CDR3 runs 15 residues. Germline CDR1 reads MNHGY; CDR2 reads SAAAGT. The CDR3 loop is CASSFGDSSSYEQYF. Here the CDR3 DNA reads TGTGCCAGCAGTTTTGGGGACTCGAGCTCCTACGAGCAGTACTTC.

V and J are TRBV6-8 and TRBJ1-3; D is undetermined. Trimming took 0 bases from V and 2 from J, leaving 2 bases between them. This CDR3 region has 13 residues. Germline V CDR1 and CDR2: MNHGY, SAAAGT. CDR3 nucleotides: TGTGCCAGCAGTTACTCAGCTGGAAACACCATATATTTT. Its translation is CASSYSAGNTIYF.

Within the sample, this clone is medium-sized. CDR3 sequence (DNA): TGTGCCAGCAGCCCCCGCCGGACCCAGGACAATGAGCAGTTCTTC. Encoded protein: CASSPRRTQDNEQFF. The chain has TRBV9 and TRBJ2-1, with D unresolved. CDR1 and CDR2 from the germline V gene are SGDLS and YYNGEE. The CDR3 is 15 residues long. The V and J ends lost 4 bases and 5 bases respectively, with 16 bases between them.

This chain links TRBV28 with TRBJ2-1; 10 bases fit TRBD2. The CDR3 is made up of 12 amino acids. The germline V gene has CDR1 MDHEN and CDR2 SYDVKM. Germline trimming cut 8 bases from V and 12 bases from J; bases unmatched to any gene: 7. The CDR3 DNA reads as TGTGCCAGCTCGAAGCGGGAGGGCGCGCAGTTCTTC. It yields the protein CASSKREGAQFF. Together with reference TRBV28 and TRBJ2-1, the CDR3 gives the full variable domain: DVKVTQSSRYLVKRTGEKVFLECVQDMDHENMFWYRQDPGLGLRLIYFSYDVKMKEKGDIPEGYSVSREKKERFSLILESASTNQTSMYLCASSKREGAQFFGPGTRLTVL.